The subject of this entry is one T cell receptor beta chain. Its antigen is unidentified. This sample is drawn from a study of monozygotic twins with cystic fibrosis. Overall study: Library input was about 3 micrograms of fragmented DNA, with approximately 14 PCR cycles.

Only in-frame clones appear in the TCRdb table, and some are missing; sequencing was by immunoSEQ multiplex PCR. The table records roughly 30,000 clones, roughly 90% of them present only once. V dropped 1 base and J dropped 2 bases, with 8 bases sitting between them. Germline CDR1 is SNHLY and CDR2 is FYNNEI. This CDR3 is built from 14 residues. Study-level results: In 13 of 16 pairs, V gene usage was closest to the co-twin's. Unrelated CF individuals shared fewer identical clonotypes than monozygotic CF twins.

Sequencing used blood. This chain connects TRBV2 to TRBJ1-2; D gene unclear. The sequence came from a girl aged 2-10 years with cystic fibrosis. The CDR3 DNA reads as TGTGCCAGCAGTGAAGAAAGCCCCAACTATGGCTACACCTTC. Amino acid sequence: CASSEESPNYGYTF.